These 31 T cell receptor beta chains were all obtained from the same sample, sequenced in a study of blood T cell repertoires in COVID-19 (TCRdb year 2020). Preparation of the library involved the immunoSEQ multiplex PCR assay. TCRdb obtained this table from immuneACCESS and retained in-frame rearrangements with V and J assigned. These tables miss some clones; where compared with another copy, unresolved V genes account for less than half of the shortfall, and the remainder is unexplained. In all, the sample holds 110,000 to 150,000 clones, and 80% to 85% of those were seen once. The ten largest clones add up to 7.5% to 9% of the sample. Sequencing used peripheral blood. Receptors were obtained from a human donor in a cohort sampled during active COVID-19.

This clone was observed a single time. CDR3 amino acids: CASSWTGADGEQYF. CDR3 coding DNA: TGTGCCAGCAGCTGGACAGGGGCCGACGGGGAGCAGTACTTC. This chain uses TRBV11-1 with TRBJ2-7; TRBD1 agrees at 9 bases. Trimming removed 4 bases from V and 7 bases from J; junction bases left unmatched: 8. The CDR3 has 14 amino acids. CDR1 and CDR2 (germline): SGHAT, FQDESV (reference sequence).

CDR3 protein: CASSQSGLAGKYYEQYF. The CDR3 coding sequence is TGTGCCAGCAGCCAGAGCGGACTAGCGGGAAAATACTACGAGCAGTACTTC. This chain connects TRBV11-2 to TRBJ2-7; 12 bases align to TRBD2. Looked up from germline, CDR1 is SGHAT and CDR2 is FQNNGV. The CDR3 runs 17 residues. Losses at the gene ends were 5 bases for V and 3 bases for J; bases not matched to a gene: 11. Variable domain in full (rest from reference TRBV11-2 and TRBJ2-7): EAGVAQSPRYKIIEKRQSVAFWCNPISGHATLYWYQQILGQGPKLLIQFQNNGVVDDSQLPKDRFSAERLKGVDSTLKIQPAKLEDSAVYLCASSQSGLAGKYYEQYFGPGTRLTVT.

V gene TRBV18 combines with J gene TRBJ2-3, with TRBD1 identical over 8 bases. The CDR3 is made up of 16 amino acids. Germline CDR1 reads KGHSH; CDR2 reads LQKENI. V was clipped by 4 bases and J by 3 bases; unmatched bases: 9. The CDR3 is CASSRSLQGATDTQYF. CDR3 DNA: TGTGCCAGCTCACGATCCCTTCAGGGGGCTACAGATACGCAGTATTTT.

The chain is built from TRBV6-5 and TRBJ2-5; TRBD2 matches at 8 bases. With V trimmed by 5 bases and J by 5 bases, 7 bases remained unmatched. CDR3 length equals 14 residues. Per germline, CDR1 MNHEY and CDR2 SVGAGI. This CDR3 reads CASSPGLAVETQYF. The CDR3 nucleotides read TGTGCCAGCAGTCCTGGACTAGCAGTGGAGACCCAGTACTTC.

The chain recombines TRBV27 with TRBJ2-7; 8 nucleotides agree with TRBD2. The CDR3 sequence is 15 residues long. Germline lookup yields CDR1 MNHEY and CDR2 SMNVEV (reference sequence). V trimming: 5 bases; J trimming: 3 bases; junction bases outside the gene matches: 9. CDR3 protein: CASSRLSGSGYEQYF. The DNA for the CDR3 is TGTGCCAGCAGTCGCCTGAGCGGGAGTGGCTACGAGCAGTACTTC.

This clone was seen many times. The chain couples TRBV27 to TRBJ1-1, with TRBD1 identical over 12 bases. The CDR3 contains 19 residues. CDR1 MNHEY and CDR2 SMNVEV come from the germline V gene (reference sequence). Losses at the gene ends were 5 bases for V and 0 bases for J; bases not matched to a gene: 13. The CDR3 is CASSRGQGARSLMNTEAFF. The CDR3 coding sequence is TGTGCCAGCAGTCGGGGACAGGGGGCCCGCTCACTCATGAACACTGAAGCTTTCTTT.

The V call is TRBV28, the J call TRBJ1-2, with D uncertain. The V end was cut by 5 bases, the J end by 4 bases, with 14 bases between. Looked up from germline, CDR1 is MDHEN and CDR2 is SYDVKM. The CDR3 spans 14 residues. For the CDR3, the DNA is TGTGCCAGCAGTACAGACACGACACGCTATGGCTACACCTTC. This codes for CASSTDTTRYGYTF.

V usage is TRBV5-4 and J usage is TRBJ1-2; D is unresolved. The CDR3 has 17 residues. Trimming cost V 0 bases and J 2 bases, with 17 bases left between them. Looked up from germline, CDR1 is SGHNT and CDR2 is YYREEE (reference sequence). The CDR3 region is CASSLGGTHGSNYGYTF. DNA for the CDR3: TGTGCCAGCAGCTTGGGAGGCACCCACGGGTCCAACTATGGCTACACCTTC.

The rearrangement uses TRBV7-9 and TRBJ2-7; D uncertain. V was shortened by 5 bases and J by 3 bases, with 5 bases between the two germline ends. Germline V gene lookup returns CDR1 SEHNR and CDR2 FQNEAQ (reference sequence). CDR3 size: 11 residues. The CDR3: CASSIIYEQYF. The CDR3 DNA reads as TGTGCCAGCAGCATCATCTACGAGCAGTACTTC.

The chain uses TRBV19 and TRBJ2-7, with 8 bases aligning to TRBD2. The length of the CDR3 is 15 residues. The junction had 8 bases not matched to a gene; V was cut back by 1 base and J by 6 bases. Germline V gene data show CDR1 as LNHDA and CDR2 as SQIVND (reference sequence). CDR3 amino acids: CASSIGSGRAIEQYF. The CDR3 region has the DNA TGTGCCAGTAGTATAGGGTCCGGGAGGGCCATCGAGCAGTACTTC.

This clone was recorded once. The genes are TRBV10-3 and TRBJ1-5; a possible D gene is TRBD1 (6 bases). This CDR3 is built from 14 residues. V was shortened by 3 bases and J by 3 bases, with 9 bases between the two germline ends. CDR1 and CDR2 (germline): ENHRY, SYGVKD. The DNA for the CDR3 is TGTGCCATCAGTGACCCAGGGGCCAATCAGCCCCAGCATTTT. Its protein is CAISDPGANQPQHF.

This clone was observed a few times. The rearrangement links TRBV6-2 or TRBV6-3 to TRBJ2-5, with 8 bases fitting TRBD1. V lost 5 bases, J lost 4 bases, and 0 bases stayed unmatched. This CDR3 has 12 amino acids. Germline V gene lookup returns CDR1 MNHEY and CDR2 SVGEGT. The CDR3 DNA reads as TGTGCCAGCAGTACAGGGGGAGAGACCCAGTACTTC. This sequence encodes CASSTGGETQYF.

This clone was found a few times. Relative to the germline gene, one junction end is altered; a read error may explain this. The gene calls are TRBV9 and TRBJ2-2; 7 positions match TRBD2. Germline values: CDR1 SGDLS, CDR2 YYNGEE. The CDR3 totals 16 residues. The CDR3 coding sequence is TGTGCCAGCAGCACCCGACTAGCCGGGGCCACCGGGGGGCTGTTTTTT. Protein sequence: CASSTRLAGATGGLFF.

The CDR3 nucleotides read TGTGCCAGCAGCCCCTGGACAGGGGGACAAGAGACCCAGTACTTC. It encodes CASSPWTGGQETQYF. The chain links TRBV7-9 to TRBJ2-5, with 10 bases that match TRBD1. Germline lookup yields CDR1 SEHNR and CDR2 FQNEAQ (reference sequence). The ends lost 5 bases at V and 2 bases at J; junction bases unmatched: 5. This CDR3 is built from 15 residues.

This chain connects TRBV7-6 to TRBJ2-5, with 10 bases aligning to TRBD1. The CDR3 spans 17 residues. The germline V gene has CDR1 SGHVS and CDR2 FNYEAQ. With V trimmed by 5 bases and J by 4 bases, 13 bases remained unmatched. The CDR3 DNA sequence: TGTGCCAGCAGCGCAACCCCCGGACAGGGGGGGGGAGAGACCCAGTACTTC. Its translation is CASSATPGQGGGETQYF. Combining the CDR3 with reference TRBV7-6 and TRBJ2-5 gives the whole variable domain GAGVSQSPRYKVTKRGQDVALRCDPISGHVSLYWYRQALGQGPEFLTYFNYEAQQDKSGLPNDRFSAERPEGSISTLTIQRTEQRDSAMYRCASSATPGQGGGETQYFGPGTRLLVL.

The J gene is TRBJ2-7, the V gene TRBV28, with 11 positions matching TRBD2. The CDR3 is 14 amino acids. Per germline, CDR1 MDHEN and CDR2 SYDVKM. Germline trimming cut 7 bases from V and 4 bases from J; bases unmatched to any gene: 6. CDR3 coding DNA: TGTGCCAGCACTCCGGGACTAGCGGTATACGAGCAGTACTTC. Protein sequence: CASTPGLAVYEQYF. The entire variable domain, with the rest obtained from reference TRBV28 and TRBJ2-7, is as follows: DVKVTQSSRYLVKRTGEKVFLECVQDMDHENMFWYRQDPGLGLRLIYFSYDVKMKEKGDIPEGYSVSREKKERFSLILESASTNQTSMYLCASTPGLAVYEQYFGPGTRLTVT.

The chain has TRBV5-4 and TRBJ2-2; TRBD1 agrees at 8 bases. V trimming: 5 bases; J trimming: 4 bases; junction bases outside the gene matches: 7. CDR1 SGHNT and CDR2 YYREEE come from the germline V gene (reference sequence). The CDR3 totals 15 residues. The chain's CDR3 is CASSSRGQGTGELFF. The CDR3 bases are TGTGCCAGCAGTTCCAGGGGGCAGGGCACCGGGGAGCTGTTTTTT.

V and J are TRBV28 and TRBJ2-7, with a weak D call TRBD2 (5 bases). V dropped 3 bases and J dropped 1 base, with 10 bases sitting between them. Germline V gene lookup returns CDR1 MDHEN and CDR2 SYDVKM. The CDR3 totals 14 residues. CDR3 DNA sequence: TGTGCCAGCAGTTTTCCGAGGGAATCCTACGAGCAGTACTTC. Translating it yields CASSFPRESYEQYF.

This chain connects TRBV6-2 or TRBV6-3 to TRBJ2-1; TRBD1 is a possible D gene (6 bases). The CDR3 consists of 13 residues. Looked up from germline, CDR1 is MNHEY and CDR2 is SVGEGT. The V gene lost 3 bases and the J gene lost 7 bases, with 10 bases spanning the gap. In nucleotides, the CDR3 is TGTGCCAGCAGTTATCTTCAGGGGAATGAGCAGTTCTTC. Amino acid sequence: CASSYLQGNEQFF.

The chain has TRBV28 and TRBJ1-4, with D unresolved. The CDR3 contains 14 residues. V lost 3 bases and J lost 6, with 11 bases in between. The V gene's germline CDR1 is MDHEN and CDR2 SYDVKM. The CDR3 spells CASSFRLWDEKLFF. The DNA of the CDR3 is TGTGCCAGCAGTTTCAGGTTGTGGGATGAAAAACTGTTTTTT.

The chain recombines TRBV7-9 with TRBJ1-5; D is uncertain. The CDR3 is made up of 13 amino acids. Germline-derived CDR1 and CDR2 are SEHNR and FQNEAQ (reference sequence). V lost 4 bases and J lost 0, with 4 bases in between. CDR3 amino acids: CASSSYSNQPQHF. The CDR3 bases are TGTGCCAGCAGCTCCTATAGCAATCAGCCCCAGCATTTT.

Worth noting for this clone: The sample holds other DNA sequences that translate to the same CDR3. V is TRBV19 and J is TRBJ2-2, with TRBD1 as a possible D gene (5 bases). This CDR3 contains 14 residues. The germline CDR1 and CDR2 sequences are LNHDA and SQIVND (reference sequence). V lost 4 bases, J lost 1 base, and 7 bases lay in between. The CDR3 loop is CASSRDRNTGELFF. The DNA of the CDR3 is TGTGCCAGTAGTAGAGACAGGAACACCGGGGAGCTGTTTTTT.

The chain couples TRBV29-1 to TRBJ2-1, with 9 bases aligning to TRBD2. The V and J ends lost 6 bases and 4 bases, in that order; junction bases with no gene match: 7. The CDR3 is made up of 14 amino acids. Germline CDR1 SQVTM, CDR2 ANQGSEA. CDR3 nucleotides: TGCAGCGTGGAGGCGGGAGGGGGTTACAATGAGCAGTTCTTC. It yields the protein CSVEAGGGYNEQFF.

This clone was seen a single time. The rearrangement links TRBV15 to TRBJ2-7; D is unresolved. The CDR3 length is 14 residues. Germline V lookup: CDR1 LNHNV, CDR2 YYDKDF (reference sequence). V was clipped by 1 base and J by 0 bases, with 7 bases between them. As DNA, the CDR3 is TGTGCCACCAGCAGAGGTGCAGACTCCTACGAGCAGTACTTC. Translated: CATSRGADSYEQYF.

This clone was observed many times. This chain connects TRBV6-6 to TRBJ2-1; 8 bases fit TRBD2. Germline V gives CDR1 MNHNY, CDR2 SVGAGI (reference sequence). V trimming: 0 bases; J trimming: 6 bases; junction bases outside the gene matches: 7. This CDR3 region has 16 residues. The CDR3 loop is CASSYSGGGKPNEQFF. The CDR3 nucleotides are TGTGCCAGCAGTTACTCGGGCGGGGGGAAACCCAATGAGCAGTTCTTC.

V gene TRBV7-9 combines with J gene TRBJ2-2, with 9 bases that match TRBD2. Per germline, CDR1 SEHNR and CDR2 FQNEAQ (reference sequence). With V trimmed by 10 bases and J by 2 bases, 5 bases remained unmatched. This CDR3 comprises 14 residues. CDR3 coding DNA: TGTGCCAACACGGGACTAGCTAACACCGGGGAGCTGTTTTTT. Its protein product is CANTGLANTGELFF. Based on the CDR3 plus reference TRBV7-9 and TRBJ2-2, the full variable domain is DTGVSQNPRHKITKRGQNVTFRCDPISEHNRLYWYRQTLGQGPEFLTYFQNEAQLEKSRLLSDRFSAERPKGSFSTLEIQRTEQGDSAMYLCANTGLANTGELFFGEGSRLTVL.

The V and J genes are TRBV28 and TRBJ2-7; TRBD1 agrees at 7 bases. The CDR3 is 15 residues long. The germline V gene encodes CDR1 MDHEN and CDR2 SYDVKM. V gave up 3 bases and J gave up 3 bases; unmatched junction bases: 8. The CDR3 nucleotides read TGTGCCAGCAGTTTGGTCGGGACAGCGAACTACGAGCAGTACTTC. Translation: CASSLVGTANYEQYF.

The chain couples TRBV5-1 to TRBJ1-1, with D uncertain. This CDR3 contains 14 residues. V was cut by 3 bases and J by 4 bases, with 13 bases left in between. Germline V gives CDR1 SGHRS, CDR2 YFSETQ. The CDR3 spells CASSYAEVSTEAFF. The CDR3 nucleotides read TGCGCCAGCAGCTACGCTGAGGTCAGCACTGAAGCTTTCTTT.

The V and J genes are TRBV6-5 and TRBJ1-1; D is uncertain. CDR1 is MNHEY and CDR2 is SVGAGI in the germline V gene. V lost 6 bases and J 0 bases, leaving 11 bases between the germline ends. The CDR3 consists of 14 residues. CDR3 sequence (DNA): TGTGCCAGCAGCCCCCCTTTTCTGAACACTGAAGCTTTCTTT. It specifies CASSPPFLNTEAFF.

Written as DNA, the CDR3 is TGTGCCAGCAGCTTCTCAGCGGGAAGGAACGAGCAGTACTTC. It specifies CASSFSAGRNEQYF. The chain couples TRBV7-2 to TRBJ2-7, with 7 bases that match TRBD2. CDR1 is SGHTA, CDR2 FQGNSA, per germline. V shed 3 bases and J 5 bases; nucleotides not matched to a gene: 7. This CDR3 region has 14 residues.

The chain uses TRBV27 and TRBJ1-2; the match to TRBD1 covers 10 bases. There are 13 residues in the CDR3. The V gene's germline CDR1 is MNHEY and CDR2 SMNVEV (reference sequence). V gave up 6 bases and J gave up 4 bases; unmatched junction bases: 2. CDR3 in amino acids: CASRGQGGYGYTF. DNA of the CDR3: TGTGCCAGCAGAGGACAGGGGGGCTATGGCTACACCTTC.